The 14 T cell receptor beta chains in this list originate from one sample, sequenced in a study of early stage breast cancer tumors. Clones were read by immunoSEQ multiplex PCR, and TCRdb kept only the in-frame ones, dropping some. The repertoire consists of tens of thousands of clones, with about 90% occurring once and the leading ten covering 5%. Sequencing was done on a sample of blood. These receptors all come from a person in their 70s with breast cancer.

The chain recombines TRBV7-3 with TRBJ1-1; D is unclear. CDR1 and CDR2 from the germline V gene are SGHTA and FQGTGA. V was pared by 6 bases and J by 1 base, with 12 bases between. This CDR3 region has 14 residues. CDR3 region: CASSNEGRNTEAFF. As DNA, the CDR3 is TGTGCCAGCAGTAATGAGGGCCGGAACACTGAAGCTTTCTTT. The full variable domain, in which reference TRBV7-3 and TRBJ1-1 provide the parts outside the CDR3, is GAGVSQTPSNKVTEKGKYVELRCDPISGHTALYWYRQSLGQGPEFLIYFQGTGAADDSGLPNDRFFAVRPEGSVSTLKIQRTERGDSAVYLCASSNEGRNTEAFFGQGTRLTVV.

The genes are TRBV11-2 and TRBJ1-3; D is unclear. Per the germline V gene, CDR1 is SGHAT and CDR2 is FQNNGV. The CDR3 totals 15 residues. The V and J ends lost 3 bases and 0 bases respectively, with 9 bases between them. Here the CDR3 DNA reads TGTGCCAGCAGCTTGTTGAGGAGCTCTGGAAACACCATATATTTT. This gives the protein CASSLLRSSGNTIYF.

The rearrangement links TRBV13 to TRBJ1-1; D possibly corresponds to TRBD1 (5 bases). V lost 11 bases and J 0 bases, leaving 16 bases between the germline ends. The CDR3 loop spans 14 amino acids. Germline V gives CDR1 PRHDT, CDR2 FYEKMQ (reference sequence). The chain's CDR3 is CAGLGGGMNTEAFF. The CDR3 DNA reads as TGTGCCGGCTTAGGCGGGGGGATGAACACTGAAGCTTTCTTT.

V and J are TRBV11-2 and TRBJ2-2; D perhaps matches TRBD2 (5 bases). CDR1 is SGHAT and CDR2 is FQNNGV in the germline V gene. This CDR3 comprises 17 residues. V was shortened by 8 bases and J by 2 bases, with 21 bases between the two germline ends. The CDR3 bases are TGTGCCAGCGAGGAGGCCTCACCACGGGATAACACCGGGGAGCTGTTTTTT. Translation gives CASEEASPRDNTGELFF.

This chain joins TRBV5-1 and TRBJ2-7, with D tentatively TRBD1 (6 bases). Germline V gene lookup returns CDR1 SGHRS and CDR2 YFSETQ. The ends were cut back, 5 bases at V and 0 bases at J, with 6 bases in the middle. CDR3 length: 12 amino acids. CDR3 bases: TGCGCCAGCAGGGACAGCTCCTACGAGCAGTACTTC. Protein: CASRDSSYEQYF.

This clone was recorded once. V usage is TRBV5-1 and J usage is TRBJ2-7; D ambiguous. Germline loops: CDR1 SGHRS, CDR2 YFSETQ. V was clipped by 0 bases and J by 2 bases, with 12 bases between them. CDR3 size: 15 residues. The CDR3 DNA sequence: TGCGCCAGCAGCTTGGGATCAGCGCTTACCTACGAGCAGTACTTC. Its translation is CASSLGSALTYEQYF.

J is TRBJ1-2 and V is TRBV7-8; TRBD1 is a possible D gene (6 bases). The ends were cut back, 5 bases at V and 7 bases at J, with 20 bases in the middle. The CDR3 contains 15 residues. Germline V gene sequence: CDR1 SGHVS, CDR2 FQNEAQ. CDR3 amino acids: CASSMGHAERGGYTF. The CDR3 region has the DNA TGTGCCAGCAGCATGGGACACGCAGAGAGAGGTGGCTACACCTTC. The complete variable domain, with remaining parts taken from reference TRBV7-8 and TRBJ1-2, reads GAGVSQSPRYKVAKRGQDVALRCDPISGHVSLFWYQQALGQGPEFLTYFQNEAQLDKSGLPSDRFFAERPEGSVSTLKIQRTQQEDSAVYLCASSMGHAERGGYTFGSGTRLTVV.

This chain links TRBV5-1 with TRBJ2-2, with 8 nucleotides matching TRBD2. There are 16 residues in the CDR3. Trimming took 0 bases from V and 1 from J; bases not matched to a gene: 2. Germline V gene lookup returns CDR1 SGHRS and CDR2 YFSETQ. The CDR3 region is CASSLALAVNTGELFF. CDR3 in DNA: TGCGCCAGCAGCTTGGCACTAGCGGTGAACACCGGGGAGCTGTTTTTT.

A remark on this clone: One end of the junction fails to match germline, which may point to a read error. V gene TRBV7-7 combines with J gene TRBJ2-5, with D possibly TRBD2 on 6 matching bases. Germline V gene data show CDR1 as SSHAT and CDR2 as FNYEAQ (reference sequence). This CDR3 is 14 amino acids long. The CDR3 DNA reads as TGTGCTAGCAGCTCGAGGTCCGGAGGGGAGACCCAGTACTTC. Residues: CASSSRSGGETQYF.

The V call is TRBV7-9, the J call TRBJ1-1, with a possible D match to TRBD1 (5 bases). Trimming pared 3 bases from V and 1 base from J, leaving 9 bases between. Germline V gene lookup returns CDR1 SEHNR and CDR2 FQNEAQ (reference sequence). The CDR3 loop spans 14 amino acids. In nucleotides, the CDR3 is TGTGCCAGCAGCTTGGCGGGGCGGAACACTGAAGCTTTCTTT. It yields the protein CASSLAGRNTEAFF. Drawing the rest from reference TRBV7-9 and TRBJ1-1, the complete variable domain is DTGVSQNPRHKITKRGQNVTFRCDPISEHNRLYWYRQTLGQGPEFLTYFQNEAQLEKSRLLSDRFSAERPKGSFSTLEIQRTEQGDSAMYLCASSLAGRNTEAFFGQGTRLTVV.

The rearrangement joins TRBV6-5 to TRBJ2-1, with 8 nucleotides matching TRBD2. This CDR3 comprises 14 residues. The junction had 13 bases not matched to a gene; V was cut back by 8 bases and J by 10 bases. CDR1 is MNHEY and CDR2 is SVGAGI in the germline V gene. CDR3 nucleotide sequence: TGTGCCAGCGGGAGAAGCGGGAGCTCCGGCGAGCAGTTCTTC. Protein: CASGRSGSSGEQFF.

The chain links TRBV2 to TRBJ2-5; TRBD1 aligns across 8 bases. Per the germline V gene, CDR1 is SNHLY and CDR2 is FYNNEI. The J segment lost 4 bases and the V segment lost 6 bases, leaving 1 base of the junction unmatched. This CDR3 spans 12 amino acids. The CDR3 region is CASRQGAETQYF. CDR3 sequence (DNA): TGTGCCAGCAGGCAGGGGGCAGAGACCCAGTACTTC.

Only one count was recorded for this clone. The chain recombines TRBV29-1 with TRBJ2-6, with D possibly matching TRBD2 (6 bases). The germline V gene encodes CDR1 SQVTM and CDR2 ANQGSEA. The CDR3 is 14 amino acids. V shed 4 bases and J shed 0 bases, with 7 bases lying between them. The CDR3 DNA sequence: TGCAGCGTTGGCGGGGCCTCTGGGGCCAACGTCCTGACTTTC. Amino acid sequence: CSVGGASGANVLTF.

The chain couples TRBV11-2 to TRBJ2-3; 8 positions match TRBD2. The CDR3 extends over 17 amino acids. V was pared by 4 bases and J by 3 bases, with 12 bases of the junction left unmatched. Per germline, CDR1 SGHAT and CDR2 FQNNGV. The CDR3 DNA follows: TGTGCCAGCAGCTCTGGGGGCAGCGGGGGCGTAACAGATACGCAGTATTTT. As protein: CASSSGGSGGVTDTQYF. The full variable domain, rest sourced from reference TRBV11-2 and TRBJ2-3, is EAGVAQSPRYKIIEKRQSVAFWCNPISGHATLYWYQQILGQGPKLLIQFQNNGVVDDSQLPKDRFSAERLKGVDSTLKIQPAKLEDSAVYLCASSSGGSGGVTDTQYFGPGTRLTVL.